This T cell receptor (beta chain) is drawn from a study of blood T cell repertoires in COVID-19. TCRdb's table, derived via immunoSEQ multiplex PCR, lists solely in-frame clones and lacks some. The sample lists roughly 310,000 clones, roughly nine tenths occurring once. The V and J ends lost 4 bases and 7 bases, in that order; junction bases with no gene match: 5. This CDR3 has 15 amino acids. CDR1 and CDR2 from the germline V gene are SGHRS and YFSETQ. Specimen: peripheral blood. This receptor was taken from a woman in her 30s with COVID-19, enrolled during active disease. V is TRBV5-1 and J is TRBJ1-6, with 10 bases identical to TRBD1. CDR3 sequence reads: CASSRGTGENSPLHF. The CDR3 DNA reads as TGCGCCAGCAGCCGTGGGACAGGGGAAAATTCACCCCTCCACTTT.